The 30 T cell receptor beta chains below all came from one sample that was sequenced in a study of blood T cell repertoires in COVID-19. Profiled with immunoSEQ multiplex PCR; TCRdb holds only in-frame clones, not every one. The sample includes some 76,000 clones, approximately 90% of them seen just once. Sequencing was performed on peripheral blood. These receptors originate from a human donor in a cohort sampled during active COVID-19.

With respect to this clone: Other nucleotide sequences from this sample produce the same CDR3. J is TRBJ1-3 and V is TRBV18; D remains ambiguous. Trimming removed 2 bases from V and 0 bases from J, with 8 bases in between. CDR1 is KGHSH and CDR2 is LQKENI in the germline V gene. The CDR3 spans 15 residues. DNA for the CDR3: TGTGCCAGCTCACCAAGTGGGAGCTCTGGAAACACCATATATTTT. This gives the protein CASSPSGSSGNTIYF.

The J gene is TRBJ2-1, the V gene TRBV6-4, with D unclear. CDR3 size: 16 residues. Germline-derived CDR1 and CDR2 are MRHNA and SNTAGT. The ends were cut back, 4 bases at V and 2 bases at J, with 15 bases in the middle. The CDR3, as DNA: TGTGCCAGCAGTGTTTCTATTAGTGTCCCCTACAATGAGCAGTTCTTC. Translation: CASSVSISVPYNEQFF.

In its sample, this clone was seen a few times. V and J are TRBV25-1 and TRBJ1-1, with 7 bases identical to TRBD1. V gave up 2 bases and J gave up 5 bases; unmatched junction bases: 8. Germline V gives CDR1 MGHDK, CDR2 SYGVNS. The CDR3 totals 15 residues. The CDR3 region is CASSEGAGGKTEAFF. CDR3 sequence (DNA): TGTGCCAGCAGTGAAGGGGCAGGGGGGAAAACTGAAGCTTTCTTT.

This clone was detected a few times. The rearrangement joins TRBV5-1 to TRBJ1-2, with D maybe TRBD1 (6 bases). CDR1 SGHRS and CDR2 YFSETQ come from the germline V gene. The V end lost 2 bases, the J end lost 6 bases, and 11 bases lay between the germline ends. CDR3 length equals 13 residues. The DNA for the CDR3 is TGCGCCAGCAGCTTTACAGGGAGAGATGGCTACACCTTC. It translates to CASSFTGRDGYTF.

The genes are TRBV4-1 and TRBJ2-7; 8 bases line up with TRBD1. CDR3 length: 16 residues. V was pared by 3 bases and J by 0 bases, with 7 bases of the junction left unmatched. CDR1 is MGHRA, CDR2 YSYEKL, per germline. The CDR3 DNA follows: TGCGCCAGCAGCCAGTCGATTGACAGGGGCTCCTACGAGCAGTACTTC. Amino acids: CASSQSIDRGSYEQYF.

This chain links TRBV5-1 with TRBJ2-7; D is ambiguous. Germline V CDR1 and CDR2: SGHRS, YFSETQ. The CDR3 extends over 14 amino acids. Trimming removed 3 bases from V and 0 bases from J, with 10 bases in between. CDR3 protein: CASSSVLGSYEQYF. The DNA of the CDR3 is TGCGCCAGCAGCTCCGTCCTAGGCTCCTACGAGCAGTACTTC.

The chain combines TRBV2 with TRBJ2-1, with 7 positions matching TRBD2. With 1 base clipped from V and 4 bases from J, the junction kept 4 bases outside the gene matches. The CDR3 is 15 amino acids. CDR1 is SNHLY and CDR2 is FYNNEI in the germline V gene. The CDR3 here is CASSEGGGLYNEQFF. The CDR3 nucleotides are TGTGCCAGCAGTGAAGGGGGGGGACTATACAATGAGCAGTTCTTC.

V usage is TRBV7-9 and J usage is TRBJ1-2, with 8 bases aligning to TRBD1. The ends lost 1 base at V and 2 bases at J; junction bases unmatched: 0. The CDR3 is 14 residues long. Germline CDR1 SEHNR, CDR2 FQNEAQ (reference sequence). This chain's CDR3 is CASSLGTGNYGYTF. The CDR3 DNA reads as TGTGCCAGCAGCTTAGGGACAGGGAACTATGGCTACACCTTC.

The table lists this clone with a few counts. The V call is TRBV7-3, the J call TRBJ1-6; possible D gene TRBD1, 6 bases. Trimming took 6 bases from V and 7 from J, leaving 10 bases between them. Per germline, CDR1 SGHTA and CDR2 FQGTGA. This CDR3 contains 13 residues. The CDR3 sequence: CASSSGVNSPLHF. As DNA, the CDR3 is TGTGCCAGCAGTTCAGGGGTCAATTCACCCCTCCACTTT.

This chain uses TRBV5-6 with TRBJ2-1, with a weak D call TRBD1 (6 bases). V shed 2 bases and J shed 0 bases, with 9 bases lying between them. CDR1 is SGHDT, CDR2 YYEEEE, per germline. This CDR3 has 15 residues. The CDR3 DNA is TGTGCCAGCAGCTTAGACAGGAGCTCCTACAATGAGCAGTTCTTC. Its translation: CASSLDRSSYNEQFF.

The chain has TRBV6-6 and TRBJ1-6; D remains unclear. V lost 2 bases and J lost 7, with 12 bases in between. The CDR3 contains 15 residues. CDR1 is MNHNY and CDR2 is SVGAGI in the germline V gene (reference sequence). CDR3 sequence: CASSYRSRINSPLHF. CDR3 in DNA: TGTGCCAGCAGTTACCGGAGTCGGATCAATTCACCCCTCCACTTT.

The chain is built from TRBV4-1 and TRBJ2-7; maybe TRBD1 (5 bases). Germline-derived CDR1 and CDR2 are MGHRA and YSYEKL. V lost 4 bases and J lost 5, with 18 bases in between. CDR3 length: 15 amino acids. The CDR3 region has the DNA TGCGCCAGCAGCCCTCTCAGCAGGGATTCGGACGAGCAGTACTTC. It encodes CASSPLSRDSDEQYF.

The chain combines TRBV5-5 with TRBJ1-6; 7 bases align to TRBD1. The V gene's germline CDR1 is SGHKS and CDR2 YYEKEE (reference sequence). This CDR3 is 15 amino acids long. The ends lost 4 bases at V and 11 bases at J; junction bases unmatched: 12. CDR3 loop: CASSPRQGLSTPLHF. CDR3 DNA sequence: TGTGCCAGCAGCCCAAGACAGGGTCTTTCTACACCCCTCCACTTT.

CDR3 region: CASSPHRQGGNQPQHF. The CDR3 DNA is TGTGCCAGCAGCCCCCACCGACAGGGTGGCAATCAGCCCCAGCATTTT. V is TRBV7-2 and J is TRBJ1-5; 7 bases match TRBD1. J gave up 2 bases and V 5 bases, and 9 bases lay outside the gene matches. This CDR3 has 16 residues. Germline loops: CDR1 SGHTA, CDR2 FQGNSA. Full variable domain (outside the CDR3, taken from reference TRBV7-2 and TRBJ1-5): GAGVSQSPSNKVTEKGKDVELRCDPISGHTALYWYRQSLGQGLEFLIYFQGNSAPDKSGLPSDRFSAERTGGSVSTLTIQRTQQEDSAVYLCASSPHRQGGNQPQHFGDGTRLSIL.

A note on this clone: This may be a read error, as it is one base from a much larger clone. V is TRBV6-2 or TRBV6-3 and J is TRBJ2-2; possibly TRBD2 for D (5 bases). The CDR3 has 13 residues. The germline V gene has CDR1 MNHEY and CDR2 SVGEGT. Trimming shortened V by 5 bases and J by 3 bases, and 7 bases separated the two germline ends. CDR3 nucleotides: TGTGCCAGCAGTACGGACTACACCGGGGAGCTGTTTTTT. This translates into CASSTDYTGELFF.

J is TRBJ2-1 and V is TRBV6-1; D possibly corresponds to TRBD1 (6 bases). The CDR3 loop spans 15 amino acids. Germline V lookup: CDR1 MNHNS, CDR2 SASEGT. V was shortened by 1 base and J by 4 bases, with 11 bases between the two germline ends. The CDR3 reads CASSEGQALYNEQFF. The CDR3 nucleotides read TGTGCCAGCAGTGAAGGACAGGCGTTATACAATGAGCAGTTCTTC.

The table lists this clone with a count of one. The CDR3 region is CASSLANSHGYTF. CDR3 bases: TGCGCCAGCAGCTTGGCTAACAGCCATGGCTACACCTTC. This rearrangement joins TRBV5-1 to TRBJ1-2; D is unresolved. V was pared by 0 bases and J by 6 bases, with 9 bases between. The CDR3 is 13 amino acids. Germline assignment: CDR1 SGHRS and CDR2 YFSETQ.

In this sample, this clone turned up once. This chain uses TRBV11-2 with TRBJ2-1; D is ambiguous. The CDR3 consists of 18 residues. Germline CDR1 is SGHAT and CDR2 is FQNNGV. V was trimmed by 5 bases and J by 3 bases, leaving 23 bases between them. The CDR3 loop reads CASSITTSGIPFYNEQFF. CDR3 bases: TGTGCCAGCAGCATCACAACCTCAGGAATTCCCTTCTACAATGAGCAGTTCTTC.

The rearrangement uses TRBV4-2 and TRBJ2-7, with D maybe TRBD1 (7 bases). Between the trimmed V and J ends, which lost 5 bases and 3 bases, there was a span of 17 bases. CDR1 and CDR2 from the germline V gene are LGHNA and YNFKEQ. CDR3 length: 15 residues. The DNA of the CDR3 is TGTGCCAGCAGCAGAACGGAGGGGGCGGGCTACGAGCAGTACTTC. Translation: CASSRTEGAGYEQYF.

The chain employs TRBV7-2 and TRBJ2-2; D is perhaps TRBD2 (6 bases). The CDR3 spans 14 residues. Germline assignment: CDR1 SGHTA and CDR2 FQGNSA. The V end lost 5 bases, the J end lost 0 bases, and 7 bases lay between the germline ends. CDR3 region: CASSAGPNTGELFF. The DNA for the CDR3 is TGTGCCAGCAGCGCGGGACCGAACACCGGGGAGCTGTTTTTT.

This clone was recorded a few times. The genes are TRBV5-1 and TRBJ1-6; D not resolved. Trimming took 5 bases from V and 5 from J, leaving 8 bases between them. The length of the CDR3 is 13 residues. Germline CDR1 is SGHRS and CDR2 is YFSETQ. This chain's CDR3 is CASRPGNNSPLHF. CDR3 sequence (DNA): TGCGCCAGCAGGCCGGGAAATAATTCACCCCTCCACTTT.

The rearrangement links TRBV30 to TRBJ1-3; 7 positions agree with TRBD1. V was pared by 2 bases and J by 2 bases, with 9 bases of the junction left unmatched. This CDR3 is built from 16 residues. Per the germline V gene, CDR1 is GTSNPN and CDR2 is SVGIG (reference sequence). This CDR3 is CAWSRPGQLTGNTIYF. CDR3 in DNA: TGTGCCTGGAGTCGACCGGGACAGCTCACTGGAAACACCATATATTTT.

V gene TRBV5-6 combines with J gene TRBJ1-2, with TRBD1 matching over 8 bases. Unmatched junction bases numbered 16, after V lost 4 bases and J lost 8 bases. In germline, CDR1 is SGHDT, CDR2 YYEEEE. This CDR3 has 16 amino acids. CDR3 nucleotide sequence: TGTGCCAGCAGCAGCCGGGACAGGAATTTCTATGGAGGCTACACCTTC. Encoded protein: CASSSRDRNFYGGYTF.

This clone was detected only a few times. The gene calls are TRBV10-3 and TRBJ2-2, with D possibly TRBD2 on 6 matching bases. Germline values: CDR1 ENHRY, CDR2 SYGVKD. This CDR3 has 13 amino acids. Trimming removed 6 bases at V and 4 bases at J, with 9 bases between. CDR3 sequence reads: CAIRGSGTGELFF. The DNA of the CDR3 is TGTGCCATCAGGGGTAGCGGCACCGGGGAGCTGTTTTTT.

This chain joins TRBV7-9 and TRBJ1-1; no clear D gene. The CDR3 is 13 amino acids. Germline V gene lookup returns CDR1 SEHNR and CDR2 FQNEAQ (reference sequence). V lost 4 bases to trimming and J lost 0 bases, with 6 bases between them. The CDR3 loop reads CASSSYMNTEAFF. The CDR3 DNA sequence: TGTGCCAGCAGCTCCTATATGAACACTGAAGCTTTCTTT.

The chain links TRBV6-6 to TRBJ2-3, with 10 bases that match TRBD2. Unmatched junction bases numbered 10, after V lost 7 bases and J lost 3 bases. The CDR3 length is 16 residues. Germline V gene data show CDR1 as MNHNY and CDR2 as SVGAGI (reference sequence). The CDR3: CASKTAPGLATDTQYF. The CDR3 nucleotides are TGTGCCAGCAAAACCGCCCCGGGACTAGCGACAGATACGCAGTATTTT.

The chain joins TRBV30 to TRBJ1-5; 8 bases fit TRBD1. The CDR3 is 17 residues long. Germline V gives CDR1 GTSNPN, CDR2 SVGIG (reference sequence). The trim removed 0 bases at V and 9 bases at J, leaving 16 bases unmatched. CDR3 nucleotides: TGTGCCTGGAGTGTACAGGGGGGCTCGGATCCTCTTTTGCCCCAGCATTTT. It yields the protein CAWSVQGGSDPLLPQHF.

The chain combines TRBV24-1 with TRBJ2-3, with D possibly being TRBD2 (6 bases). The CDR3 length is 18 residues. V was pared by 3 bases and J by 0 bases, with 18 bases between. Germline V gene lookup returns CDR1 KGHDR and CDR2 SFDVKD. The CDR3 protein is CATSDPRGSGYSTDTQYF. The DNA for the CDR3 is TGTGCCACCAGTGATCCCCGTGGTAGCGGTTATAGCACAGATACGCAGTATTTT.

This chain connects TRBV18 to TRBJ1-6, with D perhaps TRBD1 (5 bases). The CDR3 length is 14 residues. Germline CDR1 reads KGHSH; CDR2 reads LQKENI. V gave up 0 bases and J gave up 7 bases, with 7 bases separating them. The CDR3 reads CASSPPSGNSPLHF. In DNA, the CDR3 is TGTGCCAGCTCACCACCATCAGGGAATTCACCCCTCCACTTT.

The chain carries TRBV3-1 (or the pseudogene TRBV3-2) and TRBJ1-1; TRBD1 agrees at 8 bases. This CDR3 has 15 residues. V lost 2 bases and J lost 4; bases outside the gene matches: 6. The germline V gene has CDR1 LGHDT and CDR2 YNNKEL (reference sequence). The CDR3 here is CASSQSGTGFTEAFF. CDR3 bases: TGTGCCAGCAGCCAATCCGGGACAGGCTTCACTGAAGCTTTCTTT.